This T cell receptor (beta chain) is drawn from a study of blood T cell repertoires in COVID-19. Study-level information: Sources were T cells, B-cell-depleted T cells, or PBMCs; the material itself was cDNA or gDNA.

The authors' processing: Estimation of nucleated cell counts relied on the amplification of reference gene primers. TCRdb's copy holds only in-frame clones and misses some; the assay was immunoSEQ multiplex PCR. D and trimming were read from the DNA, whereas the V and J calls and clone size are those reported in that table. In the table there are approximately 240,000 clones, 84% of which are singletons. V lost 0 bases, J lost 8 bases, and 11 bases lay in between. The CDR3 is 13 residues long. Germline V CDR1 and CDR2: SGHNT, YYREEE (reference sequence). The rearrangement uses TRBV5-4 and TRBJ1-1; D is unclear. Sequencing was carried out using peripheral blood. The clonotype comes from a woman aged 40 to 50 who had recovered from COVID-19. The CDR3 protein is CASSLEDTGEAFF. CDR3 in DNA: TGTGCCAGCAGCTTGGAAGACACTGGGGAAGCTTTCTTT.